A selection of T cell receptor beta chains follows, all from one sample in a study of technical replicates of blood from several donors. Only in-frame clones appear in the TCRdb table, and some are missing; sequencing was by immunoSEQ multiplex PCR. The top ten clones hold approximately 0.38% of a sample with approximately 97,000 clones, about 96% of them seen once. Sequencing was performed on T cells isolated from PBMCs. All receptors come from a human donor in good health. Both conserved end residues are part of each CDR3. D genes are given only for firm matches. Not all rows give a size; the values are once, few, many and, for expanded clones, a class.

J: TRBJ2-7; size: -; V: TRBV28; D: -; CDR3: CASSLRHRGWQYF; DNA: TGTGCCAGCAGTTTGCGACACCGGGGGTGGCAGTACTTC
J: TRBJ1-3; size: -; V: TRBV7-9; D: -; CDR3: CASSLPGRNTIYF; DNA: TGTGCCAGCAGCTTACCGGGGAGAAACACCATATATTTT
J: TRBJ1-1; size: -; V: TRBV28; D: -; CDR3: CASSLRTGRTEAFF; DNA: TGTGCCAGCAGTTTAAGGACGGGGAGAACTGAAGCTTTCTTT
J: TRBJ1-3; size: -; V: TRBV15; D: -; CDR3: CATRRDLSGNTIYF; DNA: TGTGCCACCAGAAGGGACTTGTCTGGAAACACCATATATTTT
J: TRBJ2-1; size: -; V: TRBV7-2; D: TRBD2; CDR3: CASSISGRALSEQFF; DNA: TGTGCCAGCAGCATTAGCGGGAGAGCTCTGAGTGAGCAGTTCTTC
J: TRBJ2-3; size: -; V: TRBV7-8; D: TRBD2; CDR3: CASSLIGGLDTDTQYF; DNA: TGTGCCAGCAGCTTAATTGGGGGACTAGACACAGATACGCAGTATTTT
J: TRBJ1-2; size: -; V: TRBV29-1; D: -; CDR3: CSVVVEANYGYTF; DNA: TGCAGCGTTGTGGTAGAGGCTAACTATGGCTACACCTTC
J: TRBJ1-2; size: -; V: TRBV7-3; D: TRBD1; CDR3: CASSLTGTGNGYTF; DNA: TGTGCCAGCAGCTTAACAGGGACAGGGAATGGCTACACCTTC
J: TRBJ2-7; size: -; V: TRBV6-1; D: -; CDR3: CASSVRWSGNPAYEQYF; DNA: TGTGCCAGCAGTGTTCGTTGGAGTGGTAACCCCGCCTACGAGCAGTACTTC
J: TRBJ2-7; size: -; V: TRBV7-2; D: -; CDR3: CASSPRTGEIEQYF; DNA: TGTGCCAGCAGCCCAAGGACTGGGGAAATAGAGCAGTACTTC
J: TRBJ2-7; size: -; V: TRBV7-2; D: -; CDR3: CASSLRLHEQYF; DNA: TGTGCCAGCAGCTTAAGACTTCACGAGCAGTACTTC
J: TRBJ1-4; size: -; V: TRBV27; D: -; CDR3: CASSLVPNGEKLFF; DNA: TGTGCCAGCAGTTTAGTTCCAAACGGTGAAAAACTGTTTTTT
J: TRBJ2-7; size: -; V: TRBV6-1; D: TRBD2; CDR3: CASRNLLAGEVEQYF; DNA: TGTGCCAGCAGGAATCTCCTAGCGGGAGAGGTCGAGCAGTACTTC
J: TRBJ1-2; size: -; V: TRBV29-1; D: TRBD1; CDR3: CSVDGQGADGYTF; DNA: TGCAGCGTTGATGGACAGGGGGCGGATGGCTACACCTTC
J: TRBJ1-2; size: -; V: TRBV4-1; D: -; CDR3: CASSQTPRGSYGYTF; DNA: TGCGCCAGCAGCCAAACCCCACGGGGGAGCTATGGCTACACCTTC
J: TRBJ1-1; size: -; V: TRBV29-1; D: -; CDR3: CSAGRGFTEAFF; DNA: TGCAGCGCCGGTCGGGGTTTTACTGAAGCTTTCTTT
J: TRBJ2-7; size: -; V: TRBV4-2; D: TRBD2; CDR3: CASSPLAEASEQYF; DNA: TGTGCCAGCAGCCCACTAGCGGAAGCTAGCGAGCAGTACTTC
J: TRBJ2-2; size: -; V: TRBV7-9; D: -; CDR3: CASSLRNTGELFF; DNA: TGTGCCAGCAGCTTACGGAACACCGGGGAGCTGTTTTTT
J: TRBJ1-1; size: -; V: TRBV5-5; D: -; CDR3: CASRPTINTEAFF; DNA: TGTGCCAGCAGACCCACAATTAACACTGAAGCTTTCTTT
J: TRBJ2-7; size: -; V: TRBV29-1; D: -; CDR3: CSVSGGSGEQYF; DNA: TGCAGCGTTAGTGGAGGATCCGGCGAGCAGTACTTC
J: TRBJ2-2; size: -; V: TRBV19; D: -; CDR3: CASSMGLDTGELFF; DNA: TGTGCCAGTAGTATGGGGCTGGACACCGGGGAGCTGTTTTTT
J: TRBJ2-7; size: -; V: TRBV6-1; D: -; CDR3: CASSVGSYSYEQYF; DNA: TGTGCCAGCAGTGTCGGGAGTTATTCCTACGAGCAGTACTTC
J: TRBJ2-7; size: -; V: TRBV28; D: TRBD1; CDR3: CASTNPGTGSEQYF; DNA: TGTGCCAGCACCAATCCTGGGACAGGGTCCGAGCAGTACTTC
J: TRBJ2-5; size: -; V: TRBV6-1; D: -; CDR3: CASSEVGGETQYF; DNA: TGTGCCAGCAGTGAAGTTGGGGGGGAGACCCAGTACTTC
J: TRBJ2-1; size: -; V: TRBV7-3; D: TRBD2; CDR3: CASSLLAGANNEQFF; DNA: TGTGCCAGCAGCCTCTTAGCGGGGGCTAACAATGAGCAGTTCTTC
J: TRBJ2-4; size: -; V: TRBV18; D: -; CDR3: CASSPGQGSSEAKNIQYF; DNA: TGTGCCAGCTCACCAGGCCAGGGGTCGAGCGAAGCCAAAAACATTCAGTACTTC
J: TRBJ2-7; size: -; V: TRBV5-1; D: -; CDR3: CASSLDGGYYEQYF; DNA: TGCGCCAGCAGCTTGGACGGAGGGTACTACGAGCAGTACTTC
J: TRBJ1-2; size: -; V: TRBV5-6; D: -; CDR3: CASSRTTGYGYTF; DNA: TGTGCCAGCAGCCGCACCACAGGGTACGGCTACACCTTC
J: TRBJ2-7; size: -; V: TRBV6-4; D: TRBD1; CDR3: CASSDGQGRTLLEQYF; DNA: TGTGCCAGCAGTGACGGACAGGGGCGGACTCTACTCGAGCAGTACTTC
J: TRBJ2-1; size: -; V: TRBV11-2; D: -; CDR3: CASSLSPSVRGENEQFF; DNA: TGTGCCAGCAGCTTATCCCCTAGCGTACGTGGGGAGAATGAGCAGTTCTTC
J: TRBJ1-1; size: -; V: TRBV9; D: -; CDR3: CASSGFDRNTEAFF; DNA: TGTGCCAGCAGTGGTTTTGACAGAAACACTGAAGCTTTCTTT
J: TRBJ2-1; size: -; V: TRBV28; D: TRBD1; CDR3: CASSLGDSSYNEQFF; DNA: TGTGCCAGCAGTTTAGGGGACAGTAGCTACAATGAGCAGTTCTTC
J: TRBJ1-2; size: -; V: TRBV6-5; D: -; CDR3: CASRRGGAGGYTF; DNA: TGTGCCAGCAGAAGGGGGGGCGCAGGCGGCTACACCTTC
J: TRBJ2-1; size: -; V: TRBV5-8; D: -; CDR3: CASSFYSYNEQFF; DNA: TGTGCCAGCAGCTTCTACAGCTACAATGAGCAGTTCTTC
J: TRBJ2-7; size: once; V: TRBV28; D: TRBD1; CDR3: CASSLGTASYEQYF; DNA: TGTGCCAGCAGTTTGGGGACAGCCTCCTACGAGCAGTACTTC
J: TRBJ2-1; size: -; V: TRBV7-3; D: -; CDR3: CASSLYQTRLEYEQFF; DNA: TGTGCCAGCAGCTTATATCAGACTCGTCTGGAATATGAGCAGTTCTTC
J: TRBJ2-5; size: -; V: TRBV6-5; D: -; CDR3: CASGLQGPGQTQYF; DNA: TGTGCCAGCGGCTTACAGGGCCCAGGACAGACCCAGTACTTC
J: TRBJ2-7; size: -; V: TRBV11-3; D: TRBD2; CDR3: CASSGPAGRSYEQYF; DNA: TGTGCCAGCAGCGGCCCAGCGGGACGGTCCTACGAGCAGTACTTC
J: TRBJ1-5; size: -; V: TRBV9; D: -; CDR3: CASTPDDSNQPQHF; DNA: TGTGCCAGCACACCAGATGATAGCAATCAGCCCCAGCATTTT
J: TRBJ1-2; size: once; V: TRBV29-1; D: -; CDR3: CSVEFRRGYTF; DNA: TGCAGCGTTGAATTCCGGAGGGGCTACACCTTC
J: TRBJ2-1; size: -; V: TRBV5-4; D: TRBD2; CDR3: CASSPLWREKNNNEQFF; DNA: TGTGCCAGCAGCCCTTTATGGCGGGAGAAGAACAACAATGAGCAGTTCTTC
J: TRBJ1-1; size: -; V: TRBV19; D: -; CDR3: CASNLYGENTEAFF; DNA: TGTGCCAGTAACCTATACGGGGAGAACACTGAAGCTTTCTTT
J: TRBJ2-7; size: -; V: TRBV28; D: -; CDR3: CASRTGRWGEQYF; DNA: TGTGCCAGCAGGACCGGGAGATGGGGCGAGCAGTACTTC
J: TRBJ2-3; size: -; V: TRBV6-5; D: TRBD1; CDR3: CASHRGTTDTQYF; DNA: TGTGCCAGTCACAGGGGAACGACAGATACGCAGTATTTT
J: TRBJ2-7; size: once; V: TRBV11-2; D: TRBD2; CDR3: CASSLVGLADLVGYEQYF; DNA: TGTGCCAGCAGCTTAGTAGGCCTAGCGGACCTAGTGGGTTACGAGCAGTACTTC
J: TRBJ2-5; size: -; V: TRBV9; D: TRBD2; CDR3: CASSPSGQETQYF; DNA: TGTGCCAGCAGCCCTAGCGGCCAAGAGACCCAGTACTTC
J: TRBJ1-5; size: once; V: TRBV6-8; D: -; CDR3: CASSLVDGGNQPQHF; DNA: TGTGCCAGCAGTCTCGTGGACGGGGGGAATCAGCCCCAGCATTTT
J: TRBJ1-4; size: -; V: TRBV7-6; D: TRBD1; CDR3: CASSLNRGLEKLFF; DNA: TGTGCCAGCAGCTTAAACAGGGGGCTAGAAAAACTGTTTTTT
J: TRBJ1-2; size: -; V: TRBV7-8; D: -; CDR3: CASSLEVAGKGIGYTF; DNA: TGTGCCAGCAGCTTAGAGGTGGCAGGGAAGGGGATAGGCTACACCTTC
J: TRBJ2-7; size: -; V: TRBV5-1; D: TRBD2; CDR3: CASSRLAGRNSYEQYF; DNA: TGCGCCAGCAGTCGGCTAGCGGGAAGAAATAGCTACGAGCAGTACTTC
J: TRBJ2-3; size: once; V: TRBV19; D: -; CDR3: CASSETRDTDTQYF; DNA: TGTGCCAGTAGTGAGACACGGGACACAGATACGCAGTATTTT
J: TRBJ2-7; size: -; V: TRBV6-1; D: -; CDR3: CASSDSVPYEQYF; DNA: TGTGCCAGCAGTGATAGCGTACCCTACGAGCAGTACTTC
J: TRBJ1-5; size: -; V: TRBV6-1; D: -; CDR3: CASSDGNQPQHF; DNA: TGTGCCAGCAGTGACGGCAATCAGCCCCAGCATTTT
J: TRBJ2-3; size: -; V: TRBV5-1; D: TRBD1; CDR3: CASSWGTGKTDTQYF; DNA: TGCGCCAGCAGCTGGGGGACAGGGAAAACAGATACGCAGTATTTT
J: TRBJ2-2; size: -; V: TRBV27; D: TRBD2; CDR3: CASRFKGTSGAGELFF; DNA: TGTGCCAGCAGATTCAAAGGGACTAGCGGGGCCGGGGAGCTGTTTTTT
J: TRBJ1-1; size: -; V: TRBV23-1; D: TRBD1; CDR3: CASSQSGRGRMNTEAFF; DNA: TGCGCCAGCAGTCAATCTGGCAGGGGGCGCATGAACACTGAAGCTTTCTTT
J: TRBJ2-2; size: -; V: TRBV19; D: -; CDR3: CASSISGSGELFF; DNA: TGTGCCAGTAGTATATCCGGGTCCGGGGAGCTGTTTTTT
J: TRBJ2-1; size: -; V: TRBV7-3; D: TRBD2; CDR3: CASSLAGATYNEQFF; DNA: TGTGCCAGCAGTCTAGCGGGGGCGACATACAATGAGCAGTTCTTC